Listed here is a single T cell receptor beta chain. The source of the sample is a study of shared clonotypes between healthy human individuals. In the CD4+ fraction, cells were divided into CD45RA+ naive and CD45RA-negative memory subsets. TCRdb's table, derived via immunoSEQ multiplex PCR, lists solely in-frame clones and lacks some. The sample includes some 2,000,000 clones, 95% of them seen just once. V shed 8 bases and J shed 8 bases, with 12 bases lying between them. Germline CDR1 reads KGHSH; CDR2 reads LQKENI. This CDR3 contains 12 residues. V is TRBV18 and J is TRBJ2-2; D unresolved. Sequenced input: naive CD4+ T cells sorted from blood. Documented subset: CD45RA+ positively selected. The TCR was taken from a man aged 18 to 30 in good health. CDR3 sequence reads: CASTLDQGELFF. CDR3 nucleotides: TGTGCCAGCACCCTGGACCAGGGGGAGCTGTTTTTT.